The 24 T cell receptor beta chains presented below share a single source sample, sequenced in a study of neoadjuvant anti-PD-1 for oral cavity cancer (TCRdb year 2021). The library was prepared using the immunoSEQ multiplex PCR assay. TCRdb stores this immuneACCESS table with in-frame sequences only. Part of the clones is absent; in the studies checked, under half of the shortfall reflects unresolved V genes, and no reason is known for the rest. The sample yields 13,000 to 15,000 clones; over 65% were counted once. The leading ten clones occupy just under 3% of the sample. The time point label for this specimen denotes: before neoadjuvant nivolumab. The sequences come from PBMCs, collected before nivolumab (anti-PD-1) treatment. Receptor source: a person aged 35-79 years with oral cavity squamous cell carcinoma.

This clone was seen only once. The chain recombines TRBV15 with TRBJ1-1; D is ambiguous. The germline CDR1 and CDR2 sequences are LNHNV and YYDKDF (reference sequence). The CDR3 has 13 amino acids. The V and J ends lost 4 bases and 1 base respectively, with 7 bases between them. The CDR3 region has the DNA TGTGCCACCAGCACCGGGAAGAACACTGAAGCTTTCTTT. Its translation is CATSTGKNTEAFF.

The chain employs TRBV5-1 and TRBJ1-2; 7 bases line up with TRBD1. Germline CDR1 SGHRS, CDR2 YFSETQ. Germline trimming cut 3 bases from V and 7 bases from J; bases unmatched to any gene: 9. The CDR3 runs 14 residues. Here the CDR3 reads CASSSATGNGGYTF. CDR3 sequence (DNA): TGCGCCAGCAGCTCCGCGACAGGGAATGGTGGCTACACCTTC.

The V and J genes are TRBV12-5 and TRBJ2-1; no clear D gene. Germline CDR1 reads LGHNT; CDR2 reads FRNRAP. The CDR3 runs 13 residues. The germline V and J ends were trimmed by 5 bases and 13 bases, with 18 bases remaining between them. The CDR3 sequence: CASGLSQLLVQFF. CDR3 nucleotides: TGTGCTAGTGGTCTTTCCCAACTATTGGTACAGTTCTTC.

The chain's CDR3 is CASSLIQGSHEQYF. CDR3 nucleotides: TGTGCCAGCAGCTTAATACAGGGGAGTCACGAGCAGTACTTC. This chain joins TRBV7-6 and TRBJ2-7; 7 nucleotides agree with TRBD1. After removal of 2 bases from V and 5 bases from J, the junction contained 6 bases not matched to a gene. This CDR3 spans 14 amino acids. Germline CDR1 and CDR2: SGHVS and FNYEAQ.

The chain carries TRBV15 and TRBJ1-1; TRBD1 aligns across 7 bases. Germline V gene data show CDR1 as LNHNV and CDR2 as YYDKDF (reference sequence). Trimming at V came to 0 bases and at J to 2 bases, leaving 3 bases not matched to a gene. The CDR3 runs 15 residues. This CDR3 is CATSREGQYNTEAFF. As DNA, the CDR3 is TGTGCCACCAGCAGAGAGGGACAGTATAACACTGAAGCTTTCTTT.

This clone was counted only a few times. The chain links TRBV7-9 to TRBJ1-2, with a tentative D call TRBD1 (6 bases). Trimming shortened V by 3 bases and J by 2 bases, and 13 bases separated the two germline ends. CDR3 length equals 15 residues. The germline CDR1 and CDR2 sequences are SEHNR and FQNEAQ (reference sequence). The CDR3 DNA sequence: TGTGCCAGCAGCTTCCTGACAGGCCGAAACTATGGCTACACCTTC. Translated, it gives CASSFLTGRNYGYTF.

The chain links TRBV7-2 to TRBJ2-7, with 13 bases aligning to TRBD2. J gave up 4 bases and V 1 base, and 7 bases lay outside the gene matches. The CDR3 is 17 amino acids. Germline V lookup: CDR1 SGHTA, CDR2 FQGNSA. CDR3 in DNA: TGTGCCAGCAGCTTAGTGGGACTAGCGGGGACTTATTACGAGCAGTACTTC. Translated: CASSLVGLAGTYYEQYF.

This clone was seen a few times. The chain is built from TRBV27 and TRBJ1-1; D call uncertain. The V gene's germline CDR1 is MNHEY and CDR2 SMNVEV (reference sequence). CDR3 length equals 17 residues. The germline V and J ends were trimmed by 6 bases and 1 base, with 21 bases remaining between them. The CDR3, as DNA: TGTGCCAGCAGAGTAACCTCGGGCCTCCTGGGGAACACTGAAGCTTTCTTT. Amino acid sequence: CASRVTSGLLGNTEAFF.

This clone was counted only a few times. This chain connects TRBV27 to TRBJ1-5; D ambiguous. Trimming took 1 base from V and 0 from J, leaving 7 bases between them. Germline values: CDR1 MNHEY, CDR2 SMNVEV (reference sequence). The CDR3 is 15 amino acids. CDR3 nucleotide sequence: TGTGCCAGCAGTTTATTGGGAGTTAGCAATCAGCCCCAGCATTTT. This gives the protein CASSLLGVSNQPQHF.

The chain joins TRBV30 to TRBJ1-1; tentatively, D is TRBD1 (5 bases). Trimming took 3 bases from V and 10 from J, leaving 21 bases between them. The length of the CDR3 is 14 residues. Germline V lookup: CDR1 GTSNPN, CDR2 SVGIG (reference sequence). For the CDR3, the DNA is TGTGCCTGGAGGCAGGCGGGGGGTGGGTTGGGAGCTTTCTTT. As protein: CAWRQAGGGLGAFF.

Only a few counts were recorded for this clone. The J gene is TRBJ1-2, the V gene TRBV5-1; D perhaps matches TRBD1 (5 bases). Germline V gives CDR1 SGHRS, CDR2 YFSETQ. CDR3 length: 14 residues. Deletions cut 0 bases from V and 5 bases from J, with 11 bases between. The CDR3 region has the DNA TGCGCCAGCAGCTTGGTGCGTCAGGGTTATGGCTACACCTTC. As protein: CASSLVRQGYGYTF.

This chain links TRBV9 with TRBJ1-6, with a weak D call TRBD1 (6 bases). Germline lookup yields CDR1 SGDLS and CDR2 YYNGEE. V was trimmed by 0 bases and J by 6 bases, leaving 13 bases between them. This CDR3 has 16 residues. The DNA of the CDR3 is TGTGCCAGCAGCGTAGAGGGTGGACAGACTAATTCACCCCTCCACTTT. Its protein product is CASSVEGGQTNSPLHF.

J is TRBJ1-2 and V is TRBV10-3; no reliable D call. Trimming stripped 4 bases from V and 3 bases from J, with 9 bases between. CDR1 is ENHRY and CDR2 is SYGVKD in the germline V gene. The CDR3 is 13 residues long. The CDR3 sequence is CAISVVSDYGYTF. In DNA form, the CDR3 reads TGTGCCATCAGTGTCGTTAGCGACTATGGCTACACCTTC.

The chain recombines TRBV27 with TRBJ1-1, with D maybe TRBD1 (5 bases). Germline V lookup: CDR1 MNHEY, CDR2 SMNVEV (reference sequence). V was shortened by 3 bases and J by 4 bases, with 12 bases between the two germline ends. This CDR3 spans 14 amino acids. This CDR3 is CASSLVQERTEAFF. For the CDR3, the DNA is TGTGCCAGCAGTTTGGTACAGGAGCGCACTGAAGCTTTCTTT.

The chain employs TRBV30 and TRBJ1-2, with 10 bases lining up with TRBD1. CDR1 and CDR2 (germline): GTSNPN, SVGIG (reference sequence). V lost 0 bases, J lost 7 bases, and 5 bases stayed unmatched. The CDR3 totals 14 residues. DNA for the CDR3: TGTGCCTGGAGTGTGGGGACAGGGGTCCTTGGCTACACCTTC. This translates into CAWSVGTGVLGYTF.

This chain joins TRBV6-5 and TRBJ2-1, with 8 bases lining up with TRBD2. This CDR3 has 14 residues. CDR1 MNHEY and CDR2 SVGAGI come from the germline V gene. The V and J ends lost 5 bases and 5 bases, in that order; junction bases with no gene match: 5. In DNA, the CDR3 is TGTGCCAGCAGTCCCTGGCGGGGGGACAATGAGCAGTTCTTC. Translation: CASSPWRGDNEQFF.

The rearrangement joins TRBV15 to TRBJ1-5; D unresolved. This CDR3 contains 15 residues. The germline V gene encodes CDR1 LNHNV and CDR2 YYDKDF (reference sequence). The V gene lost 0 bases and the J gene lost 2 bases, with 8 bases spanning the gap. CDR3 residues: CATSRDMVGNQPQHF. The CDR3 nucleotides read TGTGCCACCAGCAGAGATATGGTGGGCAATCAGCCCCAGCATTTT. Full variable domain (missing parts from reference TRBV15 and TRBJ1-5): DAMVIQNPRYQVTQFGKPVTLSCSQTLNHNVMYWYQQKSSQAPKLLFHYYDKDFNNEADTPDNFQSRRPNTSFCFLDIRSPGLGDTAMYLCATSRDMVGNQPQHFGDGTRLSIL.

There are a few counts of this clone. The chain links TRBV27 to TRBJ1-6; 11 bases align to TRBD1. The CDR3 consists of 15 residues. Germline CDR1 is MNHEY and CDR2 is SMNVEV (reference sequence). Germline trimming cut 7 bases from V and 9 bases from J; bases unmatched to any gene: 8. CDR3 nucleotide sequence: TGTGCCAGCACCGGGACAGGGGGGTTTACTTCACCCCTCCACTTT. This encodes CASTGTGGFTSPLHF.

The J gene is TRBJ1-4, the V gene TRBV9, with 7 positions matching TRBD1. Trimming at V came to 1 base and at J to 2 bases, leaving 2 bases not matched to a gene. The CDR3 totals 15 residues. The germline V gene has CDR1 SGDLS and CDR2 YYNGEE. CDR3 bases: TGTGCCAGCAGCGTAAACAGGGGTACTAATGAAAAACTGTTTTTT. Residues: CASSVNRGTNEKLFF.

V usage is TRBV5-5 and J usage is TRBJ2-7; 7 bases fit TRBD1. This CDR3 has 14 residues. V dropped 0 bases and J dropped 2; count of bases not matched to a gene: 2. Germline CDR1 and CDR2: SGHKS and YYEKEE (reference sequence). The CDR3 DNA reads TGTGCCAGCAGCTTGGGACAGGGTGCCTACGAGCAGTACTTC. Protein: CASSLGQGAYEQYF.

This clone was found a few times. The rearrangement joins TRBV2 to TRBJ1-2, with unresolved D. Trimming took off 5 bases at V and 2 bases at J, with 12 bases between the two ends. From germline, CDR1 is SNHLY and CDR2 FYNNEI. The CDR3 sequence is 14 residues long. The CDR3 loop reads CASSQETLNYGYTF. DNA of the CDR3: TGTGCCAGCAGTCAGGAGACACTCAACTATGGCTACACCTTC.

This chain links TRBV29-1 with TRBJ2-2; 10 bases align to TRBD2. The CDR3 loop spans 14 amino acids. J gave up 0 bases and V 6 bases, and 1 base lay outside the gene matches. CDR1 is SQVTM, CDR2 ANQGSEA, per germline. CDR3 residues: CSVGLAANTGELFF. Written as DNA, the CDR3 is TGCAGCGTCGGACTAGCGGCGAACACCGGGGAGCTGTTTTTT.

The chain uses TRBV5-4 and TRBJ2-7; maybe TRBD1 (6 bases). CDR1 and CDR2 (germline): SGHNT, YYREEE (reference sequence). V lost 4 bases to trimming and J lost 7 bases, with 15 bases between them. The CDR3 length is 13 residues. CDR3: CASSADRQGEQYF. The DNA for the CDR3 is TGTGCCAGCAGCGCAGACAGGCAAGGGGAGCAGTACTTC.

This rearrangement joins TRBV28 to TRBJ2-7; D might be TRBD2 (6 bases). The CDR3 runs 15 residues. CDR1 is MDHEN, CDR2 SYDVKM, per germline. Trimming removed 5 bases from V and 3 bases from J, with 17 bases in between. The DNA of the CDR3 is TGTGCCAGCAGTGGTGCCGGGACTCCCGACTACGAGCAGTACTTC. Amino acids: CASSGAGTPDYEQYF. The full variable domain, rest sourced from reference TRBV28 and TRBJ2-7, is DVKVTQSSRYLVKRTGEKVFLECVQDMDHENMFWYRQDPGLGLRLIYFSYDVKMKEKGDIPEGYSVSREKKERFSLILESASTNQTSMYLCASSGAGTPDYEQYFGPGTRLTVT.